The 13 T cell receptor beta chains given below trace back to one sample, sequenced in a study of monozygotic twins with inflammatory bowel disease. TCRdb reprocessed the 5' RACE reads, keeping one entry per CDR3 protein, no DNA. The table lists 350,000 to 500,000 distinct CDR3 sequences. Source material: blood. The receptors originated from a human donor with ulcerative colitis or Crohn's disease, or a healthy co-twin of an affected twin (not recorded which).

V usage is TRBV12-3 or TRBV12-4 and J usage is TRBJ2-2; TCRdb reports TRBD2, a call that lacks DNA to check it against. CDR3 size: 13 residues. This chain's CDR3 is CASSRTATGELFF.

This chain uses TRBV9 with TRBJ2-1; TCRdb outputs TRBD1, but without DNA this stays unchecked. Germline V lookup: CDR1 SGDLS, CDR2 YYNGEE. The CDR3 is 15 amino acids. CDR3 in amino acids: CASSVSPLTYNEQFF.

The rearrangement links TRBV28 to TRBJ2-7; the TCRdb call, TRBD2, lacks DNA for checking. The germline gives CDR1 MDHEN, CDR2 SYDVKM. This CDR3 is 16 amino acids long. This CDR3 reads CASSFVRAGTAYEQYF.

This sequence joins TRBV15 and TRBJ1-1; TCRdb names TRBD1, which stays unverified in the absence of DNA. CDR1 is LNHNV and CDR2 is YYDKDF in the germline V gene (reference sequence). CDR3 length equals 13 residues. CDR3 loop: CATSTGTGDEAFF.

The V and J genes are TRBV3-1 and TRBJ1-5. Per the germline V gene, CDR1 is LGHDT and CDR2 is YNNKEL (reference sequence). The CDR3 is made up of 14 amino acids. The CDR3 is CASSQGRGNQPRHF.

This chain uses TRBV11-1 with TRBJ2-1; TCRdb returns TRBD2, unconfirmable since there is no DNA. The CDR3 is 20 residues long. Germline CDR1 reads SGHAT; CDR2 reads FQDESV (reference sequence). The CDR3 spells CASSLRPLAGGPSSYNEQFF.

The CDR3 is CSARDQTEAFF. This sequence joins TRBV20-1 and TRBJ1-1. The CDR3 runs 11 residues. Germline values: CDR1 DFQATT, CDR2 SNEGSKA (reference sequence).

The J gene is TRBJ2-6, the V gene TRBV19; no DNA is available, so the TRBD2 call from TCRdb remains unchecked. The germline V gene has CDR1 LNHDA and CDR2 SQIVND (reference sequence). This CDR3 has 17 residues. The CDR3 protein is CASSPLAGGSGANVLTF.

The V gene is TRBV5-6, the J gene TRBJ2-7; TCRdb gives TRBD2 as the D gene, but with no DNA this cannot be confirmed. Germline V gives CDR1 SGHDT, CDR2 YYEEEE. This CDR3 has 17 residues. CDR3 sequence: CASSWGTSGRFSYEQYF.

The J gene is TRBJ2-3, the V gene TRBV3-1. The germline V gene encodes CDR1 LGHDT and CDR2 YNNKEL (reference sequence). The CDR3 covers 12 residues. CDR3 amino acids: CASNQDVDTQYF.

The chain carries TRBV24-1 and TRBJ2-1. The CDR3 runs 15 residues. Germline CDR1 and CDR2: KGHDR and SFDVKD. The CDR3 here is CATSDPSKIGDEQFF.

This sequence joins TRBV29-1 and TRBJ2-3; with no DNA, the TCRdb D assignment of TRBD1 cannot be verified. The CDR3 runs to 13 residues. Germline lookup yields CDR1 SQVTM and CDR2 ANQGSEA. CDR3 sequence reads: CSADGGLTDTQYF.

The chain is built from TRBV6-2 or TRBV6-3 and TRBJ1-2. This CDR3 is built from 17 residues. CDR1 and CDR2 (germline): MNHEY, SVGEGT. The CDR3 sequence is CASSYSAADGRLYGYTF.